This T cell receptor beta chain was observed in a study of blood T cell repertoires in COVID-19. Study information: Sample material is recorded as cDNA or gDNA derived from T cells, B-cell-depleted T cells, or PBMCs.

Seattle participants joined during active infection and were tracked over time. How the authors handled the data: Counts of nucleated cells, estimated from reference gene primer amplification, were obtained. Profiling relied on immunoSEQ multiplex PCR, and the TCRdb table lists in-frame clones only, not all of them. From that table come the V and J calls and clone size; the DNA was used to work out D and trimming. The data contain 300,000 to 350,000 clones, 87% of them singletons. Sequencing was carried out using peripheral blood. The receptor's source is a man between 25 and 39 years old with COVID-19, enrolled during active disease.

In nucleotides, the CDR3 is TGTGCCAGCAGGGGGACAGACTCCTACGAGCAGTACTTC. It specifies CASRGTDSYEQYF. The chain has TRBV2 and TRBJ2-7; 7 nucleotides align to TRBD1. This CDR3 contains 13 residues. V dropped 6 bases and J dropped 0; count of bases not matched to a gene: 2. CDR1 is SNHLY and CDR2 is FYNNEI in the germline V gene.